Sequencing of this T cell receptor (beta chain) was carried out in a study of blood T cell repertoires in COVID-19. Overall study: In each case, the material was cDNA or gDNA derived from T cells, B-cell-depleted T cells, or PBMCs.

Germline-derived CDR1 and CDR2 are SGHRS and YFSETQ. Trimming took 6 bases from V and 3 from J, leaving 15 bases between them. This CDR3 contains 14 residues. Per the authors' pipeline: Reference gene primer amplification yielded estimated nucleated cell counts. The table came from immunoSEQ multiplex PCR; TCRdb's copy has only in-frame clones and leaves some out. The V and J calls and clone size come from that table; D and trimming were worked out from the DNA. The sample includes about 200,000 clones, 80% to 90% of them seen just once. The sequence was collected from a woman aged 50 to 60 with active or convalescent COVID-19. The chain employs TRBV5-1 and TRBJ1-1; D remains unclear. Sequences were obtained from peripheral blood. The CDR3 sequence is CASTYLSGHTEAFF. CDR3 DNA sequence: TGCGCCAGCACCTACCTGAGCGGGCACACTGAAGCTTTCTTT.